Shown below are 24 T cell receptor beta chains from a single sample sequenced in a study of memory CD4+ T cells and cytomegalovirus serostatus. Method: immunoSEQ multiplex PCR; TCRdb's copy keeps in-frame clones and lacks some. The sample consists of about 60,000 clones, around three quarters of them appearing once. The sort gate was single viable CD3+CD4+CD8-CD45RO+ cells for memory CD4+ T cells. Input material: memory CD4+ T cells from blood. Receptors originate from an adult in good health and CMV-seronegative. Some clones in this sample may be carry-over from other donors' samples.

The V and J genes are TRBV5-4 and TRBJ2-6; D might be TRBD1 (6 bases). The CDR3 spans 15 residues. CDR1 and CDR2 (germline): SGHNT, YYREEE (reference sequence). V lost 4 bases to trimming and J lost 4 bases, with 12 bases between them. The CDR3 DNA sequence: TGTGCCAGCAGCCGCAGGGGCTCCGGGGCCAACGTCCTGACTTTC. It encodes CASSRRGSGANVLTF.

This clone has only one observation. This sample includes further DNA sequences coding for the same CDR3. V and J are TRBV7-2 and TRBJ1-5; possibly TRBD1 for D (5 bases). This CDR3 contains 15 residues. Germline CDR1 reads SGHTA; CDR2 reads FQGNSA. Trimming stripped 1 base from V and 4 bases from J, with 11 bases between. The CDR3 protein is CASSLGGRDNQPQHF. For the CDR3, the DNA is TGTGCCAGCAGCTTAGGGGGCAGGGATAATCAGCCCCAGCATTTT.

The V call is TRBV28, the J call TRBJ1-1, with no clear D. V was trimmed by 6 bases and J by 4 bases, leaving 9 bases between them. This CDR3 spans 12 amino acids. Germline V gives CDR1 MDHEN, CDR2 SYDVKM. The CDR3 coding sequence is TGTGCCAGCAGCTCCCCAGCCACTGAAGCTTTCTTT. The encoded protein is CASSSPATEAFF.

This clone was observed once. V is TRBV7-2 and J is TRBJ2-3; D ambiguous. V lost 6 bases and J 6 bases, leaving 13 bases between the germline ends. The CDR3 has 13 amino acids. Germline V lookup: CDR1 SGHTA, CDR2 FQGNSA. In DNA form, the CDR3 reads TGTGCCAGCAGTCTTGGTTATTCCGATACGCAGTATTTT. Protein sequence: CASSLGYSDTQYF.

The rearrangement joins TRBV2 to TRBJ2-4; D gene unclear. The ends were cut back, 1 base at V and 8 bases at J, with 15 bases in the middle. This CDR3 is built from 15 residues. CDR1 is SNHLY, CDR2 FYNNEI, per germline. This chain's CDR3 is CASSEGRPYQDIQYF. For the CDR3, the DNA is TGTGCCAGCAGTGAAGGAAGGCCCTACCAGGACATTCAGTACTTC. Supplemented by reference TRBV2 and TRBJ2-4, the full variable domain reads EPEVTQTPSHQVTQMGQEVILRCVPISNHLYFYWYRQILGQKVEFLVSFYNNEISEKSEIFDDQFSVERPDGSNFTLKIRSTKLEDSAMYFCASSEGRPYQDIQYFGAGTRLSVL.

CDR3 sequence reads: CAWRAGQYGTQYF. CDR3 DNA: TGTGCCTGGAGAGCCGGACAGTATGGTACGCAGTATTTT. The chain employs TRBV30 and TRBJ2-3; maybe TRBD1 (6 bases). The CDR3 is 13 amino acids. Germline CDR1 reads GTSNPN; CDR2 reads SVGIG (reference sequence). V was shortened by 3 bases and J by 8 bases, with 15 bases between the two germline ends.

This chain connects TRBV30 to TRBJ2-1; possibly TRBD1 for D (6 bases). Looked up from germline, CDR1 is GTSNPN and CDR2 is SVGIG (reference sequence). CDR3 length equals 11 residues. V lost 8 bases and J lost 1, with 6 bases in between. The DNA of the CDR3 is TGTGCCCAGGGGTCCTACAATGAGCAGTTCTTC. It codes for CAQGSYNEQFF.

This clone turned up a few times. This rearrangement joins TRBV19 to TRBJ2-2; 8 nucleotides line up with TRBD2. Germline CDR1 reads LNHDA; CDR2 reads SQIVND (reference sequence). The CDR3 runs to 15 residues. V was pared by 3 bases and J by 1 base, with 1 base of the junction left unmatched. The DNA of the CDR3 is TGTGCCAGTAGTATGGCGGGAGGGAACACCGGGGAGCTGTTTTTT. This translates into CASSMAGGNTGELFF.

The chain recombines TRBV7-9 with TRBJ2-5; perhaps TRBD1 as D (5 bases). Trimming left V 5 bases short and J 4 bases short, with 8 bases between. The CDR3 spans 12 residues. Germline assignment: CDR1 SEHNR and CDR2 FQNEAQ (reference sequence). The DNA for the CDR3 is TGTGCCAGCAGCCCCCAGGGAGAGACCCAGTACTTC. It specifies CASSPQGETQYF.

The J gene is TRBJ2-7, the V gene TRBV18, with TRBD2 matching over 12 bases. Germline values: CDR1 KGHSH, CDR2 LQKENI. With 2 bases clipped from V and 1 base from J, the junction kept 6 bases outside the gene matches. The CDR3 length is 17 residues. CDR3 sequence: CASSPSASGRVSYEQYF. The CDR3 DNA reads as TGTGCCAGCTCACCATCGGCTAGCGGGAGGGTATCCTACGAGCAGTACTTC. Full variable domain (remainder filled in from reference TRBV18 and TRBJ2-7): NAGVMQNPRHLVRRRGQEARLRCSPMKGHSHVYWYRQLPEEGLKFMVYLQKENIIDESGMPKERFSAEFPKEGPSILRIQQVVRGDSAAYFCASSPSASGRVSYEQYFGPGTRLTVT.

The chain carries TRBV4-3 and TRBJ1-1; D is unclear. Trimming pared 1 base from V and 1 base from J, leaving 4 bases between. Germline loops: CDR1 LGHNA, CDR2 YSLEER. CDR3 size: 13 residues. This CDR3 reads CASSQGQNTEAFF. In DNA, the CDR3 is TGCGCCAGCAGCCAAGGCCAGAACACTGAAGCTTTCTTT.

The chain has TRBV30 and TRBJ1-6; D is unclear. Trimming took 4 bases from V and 1 from J, leaving 8 bases between them. CDR3 length: 14 residues. CDR1 and CDR2 (germline): GTSNPN, SVGIG (reference sequence). CDR3 in amino acids: CAWKTGSYNSPLHF. DNA of the CDR3: TGTGCCTGGAAAACGGGTTCCTATAATTCACCCCTCCACTTT.

The count of this clone is one. The chain recombines TRBV11-2 with TRBJ1-1, with 8 bases fitting TRBD1. Germline V gene lookup returns CDR1 SGHAT and CDR2 FQNNGV. V shed 1 base and J 8 bases; nucleotides not matched to a gene: 0. CDR3 length: 12 residues. The CDR3: CASSLGTGEAFF. The CDR3 region has the DNA TGTGCCAGCAGCTTAGGGACAGGGGAAGCTTTCTTT.

The CDR3 DNA reads TGTGCCAGCAGCGTAGGAGGCAGGGACAGTTCACCCCTCCACTTT. The encoded protein is CASSVGGRDSSPLHF. This chain connects TRBV9 to TRBJ1-6; 7 bases agree with TRBD1. This CDR3 contains 15 residues. V trimming: 0 bases; J trimming: 9 bases; junction bases outside the gene matches: 6. In germline, CDR1 is SGDLS, CDR2 YYNGEE. Together with reference TRBV9 and TRBJ1-6, the CDR3 gives the full variable domain: DSGVTQTPKHLITATGQRVTLRCSPRSGDLSVYWYQQSLDQGLQFLIQYYNGEERAKGNILERFSAQQFPDLHSELNLSSLELGDSALYFCASSVGGRDSSPLHFGNGTRLTVT.

This sequence joins TRBV15 and TRBJ1-5; the D gene is possibly TRBD1 (5 bases). This CDR3 has 18 residues. Per the germline V gene, CDR1 is LNHNV and CDR2 is YYDKDF (reference sequence). Trimming removed 1 base from V and 3 bases from J, with 19 bases in between. The CDR3 sequence: CATSRVQGSLANNQPQHF. The CDR3 region has the DNA TGTGCCACCAGCAGAGTTCAGGGTTCGCTGGCCAACAATCAGCCCCAGCATTTT.

The genes are TRBV19 and TRBJ2-5, with D unresolved. This CDR3 is 13 amino acids long. Trimming shortened V by 5 bases and J by 5 bases, and 12 bases separated the two germline ends. Germline assignment: CDR1 LNHDA and CDR2 SQIVND (reference sequence). The CDR3 bases are TGTGCCAGTAGTCTTCGCGATTCGGAGACCCAGTACTTC. Amino acid sequence: CASSLRDSETQYF.

The J gene is TRBJ1-4, the V gene TRBV7-2; 10 nucleotides agree with TRBD1. After removal of 1 base from V and 10 bases from J, the junction contained 9 bases not matched to a gene. Germline V gene data show CDR1 as SGHTA and CDR2 as FQGNSA. The CDR3 length is 16 residues. CDR3 loop: CASSLGSGTGEGKLFF. CDR3 coding DNA: TGTGCCAGCAGCTTAGGTTCCGGGACAGGGGAAGGAAAACTGTTTTTT. The entire variable domain, with the rest obtained from reference TRBV7-2 and TRBJ1-4, is as follows: GAGVSQSPSNKVTEKGKDVELRCDPISGHTALYWYRQSLGQGLEFLIYFQGNSAPDKSGLPSDRFSAERTGGSVSTLTIQRTQQEDSAVYLCASSLGSGTGEGKLFFGSGTQLSVL.

The chain employs TRBV7-2 and TRBJ2-5; the match to TRBD1 covers 7 bases. With 4 bases clipped from V and 2 bases from J, the junction kept 4 bases outside the gene matches. Germline V gene lookup returns CDR1 SGHTA and CDR2 FQGNSA. This CDR3 comprises 14 residues. The CDR3 reads CASSSHRGQETQYF. DNA of the CDR3: TGTGCCAGCAGCTCACACAGGGGACAAGAGACCCAGTACTTC.

This clone was counted between two and nine times. V gene TRBV28 combines with J gene TRBJ1-2; 9 nucleotides agree with TRBD1. V was clipped by 5 bases and J by 2 bases; unmatched bases: 9. CDR1 and CDR2 (germline): MDHEN, SYDVKM. This CDR3 has 16 amino acids. CDR3 sequence: CASSPQGAVGNYGYTF. The CDR3 DNA follows: TGTGCCAGCAGTCCACAGGGGGCGGTAGGGAACTATGGCTACACCTTC.

This clone was seen once. This chain links TRBV15 with TRBJ2-5, with 9 bases fitting TRBD1. The germline CDR1 and CDR2 sequences are LNHNV and YYDKDF (reference sequence). V was clipped by 4 bases and J by 5 bases; unmatched bases: 5. The CDR3 is made up of 14 amino acids. For the CDR3, the DNA is TGTGCCACCAGCACCTACAGGGGGCAGGAGACCCAGTACTTC. As protein: CATSTYRGQETQYF.

The chain is built from TRBV30 and TRBJ2-1, with 14 nucleotides matching TRBD2. The germline gives CDR1 GTSNPN, CDR2 SVGIG (reference sequence). The V and J ends lost 1 base and 6 bases, in that order; junction bases with no gene match: 5. This CDR3 has 16 residues. Here the CDR3 DNA reads TGTGCCTGGAGTGGGCCCGGGACTAGCGGGAGCAATGAGCAGTTCTTC. Protein product: CAWSGPGTSGSNEQFF. Combining the CDR3 with reference TRBV30 and TRBJ2-1 gives the whole variable domain SQTIHQWPATLVQPVGSPLSLECTVEGTSNPNLYWYRQAAGRGLQLLFYSVGIGQISSEVPQNLSASRPQDRQFILSSKKLLLSDSGFYLCAWSGPGTSGSNEQFFGPGTRLTVL.

This clone was picked up one time. J is TRBJ1-1 and V is TRBV29-1; D not resolved. The CDR3 runs to 13 residues. The ends were cut back, 4 bases at V and 0 bases at J, with 9 bases in the middle. Germline V gives CDR1 SQVTM, CDR2 ANQGSEA. The CDR3 spells CSVVGLVNTEAFF. The CDR3, as DNA: TGCAGCGTTGTAGGTTTGGTGAACACTGAAGCTTTCTTT.

The table lists this clone with a few counts. The rearrangement uses TRBV6-6 and TRBJ1-5; a possible D gene is TRBD1 (6 bases). V shed 4 bases and J shed 5 bases, with 18 bases lying between them. Germline V gene sequence: CDR1 MNHNY, CDR2 SVGAGI (reference sequence). The CDR3 extends over 16 amino acids. This CDR3 reads CASSSSQGDIHQPQHF. Here the CDR3 DNA reads TGTGCCAGCAGTTCATCACAGGGAGACATACATCAGCCCCAGCATTTT.

The chain recombines TRBV15 with TRBJ1-5; unclear D gene. The germline V gene encodes CDR1 LNHNV and CDR2 YYDKDF (reference sequence). Trimming took 2 bases from V and 4 from J, leaving 9 bases between them. The CDR3 totals 14 residues. The CDR3 nucleotides read TGTGCCACCAGCAGACAGGTCCGAAATCAGCCCCAGCATTTT. It yields the protein CATSRQVRNQPQHF.